This TCR beta chain was observed in a study of cytomegalovirus exposure and HLA in healthy donors. PCR was performed using 60 Vbeta and 13 Jbeta primers. The method was immunoSEQ multiplex PCR; TCRdb's version includes in-frame clones alone and lacks a portion of them. The top ten hold 7% to 9% of the sample, which has over 100,000 clones, around three quarters seen once. CDR1 DFQATT and CDR2 SNEGSKA come from the germline V gene (reference sequence). V lost 7 bases, J lost 5 bases, and 8 bases lay in between. This CDR3 has 10 residues. The specimen was PBMCs. J is TRBJ1-2 and V is TRBV20-1; D is ambiguous. This clonotype was obtained from a woman in her fifties or sixties in good health and CMV-seropositive. DNA for the CDR3: TGCAGTGACTCGGGATATGGCTACACCTTC. Translated: CSDSGYGYTF.